This entry is about one T cell receptor (beta chain). This clone was counted a single time. Its antigen is unknown. No base qualities exist here, and no much larger clone lies one base off it. Library construction relied on the immunoSEQ multiplex PCR assay. This immuneACCESS table, as held by TCRdb, lists in-frame sequences with V and J called but not all clones. Of the missing ones, under half trace to an unresolved V gene in checked studies; the others have no known cause. Recorded for this sample are 75,000 to 100,000 clones; roughly nine tenths of them occurred a single time. Roughly 6% of the sample is in the top ten clones. This record comes from a study of control samples from healthy donors and cancer patients (dated by TCRdb to the early 2020s). This receptor was taken from a man aged 45-65 years in good health. The sequenced sample consisted of blood.

At the DNA level, the sequence is TGTGCCAGCAGTGAAGCGACAGGGAGTTCCTACGAGCAGTACTTC. Its amino acids are CASSEATGSSYEQYF. The rearrangement joined TRBV2 to TRBJ2-7; 7 of the junction bases match TRBD1. The CDR3, from cysteine to phenylalanine, totals 15 residues. Kept here is only the CDR3 DNA, which spans 45 bases and is read in frame from base 1. Looking up the germline V gene yields CDR1 SNHLY and CDR2 FYNNEI. After removal of 0 bases from V and 1 base from J, the junction retains 3 bases not matched to a gene.